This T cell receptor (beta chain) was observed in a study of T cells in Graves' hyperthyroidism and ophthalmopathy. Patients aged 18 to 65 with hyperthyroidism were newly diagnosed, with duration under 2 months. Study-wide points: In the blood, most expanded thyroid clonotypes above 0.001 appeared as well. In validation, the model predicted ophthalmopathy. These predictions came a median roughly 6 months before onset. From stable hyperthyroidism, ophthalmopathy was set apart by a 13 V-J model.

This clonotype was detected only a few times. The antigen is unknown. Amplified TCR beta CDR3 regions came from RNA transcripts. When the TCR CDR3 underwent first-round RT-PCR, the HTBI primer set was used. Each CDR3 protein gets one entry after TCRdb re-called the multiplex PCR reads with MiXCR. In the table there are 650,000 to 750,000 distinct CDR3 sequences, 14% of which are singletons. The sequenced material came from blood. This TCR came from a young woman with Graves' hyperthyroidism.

CDR3: CSARGVAPLHF. CDR3 bases: TGCAGTGCTAGAGGGGTGGCACCCCTCCACTTT. This rearrangement joins TRBV20-1 to TRBJ1-6; D uncertain. Germline V gene sequence: CDR1 DFQATT, CDR2 SNEGSKA (reference sequence). This CDR3 spans 11 amino acids. The V end was cut by 1 base, the J end by 11 bases, with 6 bases between.